The 18 T cell receptor beta chains in this list originate from one sample, sequenced in a study of monozygotic twins with inflammatory bowel disease. TCRdb re-called the 5' RACE reads; every CDR3 protein appears as one record, without DNA. The ten most abundant clones cover roughly 2.2% of a sample with some 450,000 distinct CDR3 sequences. Sequenced: blood. The receptors were sampled from a human donor with ulcerative colitis or Crohn's disease, or a healthy co-twin of an affected twin (not recorded which).

The V call is TRBV6-6, the J call TRBJ2-3. The CDR3 has 14 amino acids. CDR1 MNHNY and CDR2 SVGAGI come from the germline V gene (reference sequence). The CDR3 here is CASTSQLSTDTQYF.

The V and J genes are TRBV3-1 and TRBJ2-7; lacking DNA, the TRBD1 call made by TCRdb goes unchecked. CDR1 is LGHDT, CDR2 YNNKEL, per germline (reference sequence). The CDR3 runs 14 residues. This chain's CDR3 is CASSHPSRGREQYF.

V and J are TRBV12-2 and TRBJ2-7. TRBV12-2 is marked as a pseudogene. The CDR3 loop spans 15 amino acids. The CDR3 spells CASRPTMGGSYEQYF.

This chain connects TRBV9 to TRBJ2-5; TCRdb's D call of TRBD1 is untestable without DNA. The germline V gene has CDR1 SGDLS and CDR2 YYNGEE. This CDR3 is 16 amino acids long. The CDR3 region is CASSVGQGSPGETQYF.

The rearrangement links TRBV5-6 to TRBJ1-4. Germline values: CDR1 SGHDT, CDR2 YYEEEE. The CDR3 covers 15 residues. The CDR3 here is CASSRRTVNNEKLFF. Filled out from reference TRBV5-6 and TRBJ1-4, the complete variable domain reads DAGVTQSPTHLIKTRGQQVTLRCSPKSGHDTVSWYQQALGQGPQFIFQYYEEEERQRGNFPDRFSGHQFPNYSSELNVNALLLGDSALYLCASSRRTVNNEKLFFGSGTQLSVL.

The V gene is TRBV20-1, the J gene TRBJ2-3; with no DNA, the TCRdb D assignment of TRBD2 cannot be verified. Germline CDR1 DFQATT, CDR2 SNEGSKA (reference sequence). The CDR3 covers 14 residues. The CDR3 loop reads CSASLGLAGDTQYF.

This CDR3 is CSARKPGQYSNQPQHF. The rearrangement joins TRBV20-1 to TRBJ1-5; absent DNA, TCRdb's TRBD1 call cannot be checked. Germline values: CDR1 DFQATT, CDR2 SNEGSKA (reference sequence). The CDR3 spans 16 residues.

V gene TRBV20-1 combines with J gene TRBJ2-5; TCRdb picks TRBD2, but there is no DNA to check that call. The CDR3 consists of 13 residues. CDR1 and CDR2 (germline): DFQATT, SNEGSKA (reference sequence). Here the CDR3 reads CSALPAGRETQYF.

The chain has TRBV6-2 or TRBV6-3 and TRBJ1-1; TCRdb outputs TRBD1, but without DNA this stays unchecked. Germline V CDR1 and CDR2: MNHEY, SVGEGT. This CDR3 contains 13 residues. This CDR3 is CASIKGGKTEAFF.

The chain combines TRBV20-1 with TRBJ2-7. The CDR3 has 14 amino acids. From germline, CDR1 is DFQATT and CDR2 SNEGSKA (reference sequence). CDR3 residues: CSARAWQGSYEQYF.

This chain joins TRBV12-3 or TRBV12-4 and TRBJ2-3. This CDR3 is built from 11 residues. The CDR3: CASSLTLTQYF.

The chain uses TRBV5-5 and TRBJ2-1; as DNA is missing, the TRBD1 call by TCRdb cannot be tested. Germline loops: CDR1 SGHKS, CDR2 YYEKEE (reference sequence). This CDR3 has 15 amino acids. The CDR3: CASSLGGDRVDEQFF.

The J gene is TRBJ2-1, the V gene TRBV12-3 or TRBV12-4; TCRdb gives TRBD2 as the D gene, but with no DNA this cannot be confirmed. This CDR3 contains 13 residues. Here the CDR3 reads CASIWDSGNEQFF.

V is TRBV7-8 and J is TRBJ2-2; the TCRdb D gene call, TRBD1, has no DNA to confirm it. CDR3 length equals 14 residues. Germline CDR1 reads SGHVS; CDR2 reads FQNEAQ. The CDR3 loop is CASRPLDALGALFF.

The chain employs TRBV4-3 and TRBJ2-5; there is no DNA to check the TCRdb D call of TRBD2. CDR3 length: 16 amino acids. Germline V gene lookup returns CDR1 LGHNA and CDR2 YSLEER. CDR3 sequence: CASSQDLTSGQETQYF.

The chain carries TRBV2 and TRBJ2-5; lacking DNA, the TRBD1 call made by TCRdb goes unchecked. Germline V gene lookup returns CDR1 SNHLY and CDR2 FYNNEI. CDR3 length equals 14 residues. The CDR3 here is CASSLQGAGETQYF.

V is TRBV7-6 and J is TRBJ2-3; TCRdb's assignment of TRBD2 cannot be checked, as there is no DNA. This CDR3 contains 14 residues. Germline values: CDR1 SGHVS, CDR2 FNYEAQ. CDR3 residues: CASSHRLAEDTQYF.

This chain joins TRBV20-1 and TRBJ2-1; the D call of TRBD1 rests on TCRdb alone, since no DNA is present to check it. CDR1 and CDR2 (germline): DFQATT, SNEGSKA (reference sequence). The CDR3 loop spans 15 amino acids. CDR3 region: CSARDPKGGWDEQFF.